This record concerns one T cell receptor beta chain sequence. Original processing notes: Amplification of reference gene primers was used by the study to estimate nucleated cell counts. Some clones are missing from TCRdb's copy, which holds only in-frame ones; the method was immunoSEQ multiplex PCR. Clonal size and the V and J genes are those of that table, whereas D and trimming came from the DNA. The sample records about 180,000 clones, about 82% being singletons. The data are from a study of blood T cell repertoires in COVID-19. Background on the study: The origin of the acute and convalescent COVID-19 samples was the United States, Italy and Spain. From T cells, B-cell-depleted T cells, or PBMCs came the material, which was cDNA or gDNA.

The CDR3 runs to 14 residues. Germline values: CDR1 SGHTA, CDR2 FQGNSA. Trimming took off 5 bases at V and 1 base at J, with 11 bases between the two ends. The chain uses TRBV7-2 and TRBJ1-2; D ambiguous. The source is a man between 65 and 85 years old with active or convalescent COVID-19. The sample consisted of peripheral blood. The CDR3 DNA is TGTGCCAGCAGCCTCCGGGTTCTTAACTATGGCTACACCTTC. Amino acid sequence: CASSLRVLNYGYTF.